Below are 22 T cell receptor beta chains sequenced from a single sample in a study of blood T cell repertoires in COVID-19. Sequencing was performed with immunoSEQ multiplex PCR; in TCRdb, only in-frame clones are kept and a portion is missing. The sample consists of about 200,000 clones, approximately 86% of them appearing once. The sequenced sample was PBMCs or T cells enriched from blood (not recorded which). The receptors come from a woman under 40 who had been exposed to COVID-19.

The chain combines TRBV6-6 with TRBJ2-6; a possible D gene is TRBD1 (5 bases). The CDR3 has 15 amino acids. V lost 5 bases and J lost 2, with 10 bases in between. Germline-derived CDR1 and CDR2 are MNHNY and SVGAGI (reference sequence). CDR3 residues: CASSRQGTGANVLTF. CDR3 in DNA: TGTGCCAGCAGTCGCCAGGGTACTGGGGCCAACGTCCTGACTTTC.

This chain links TRBV19 with TRBJ2-1, with D possibly TRBD2 on 5 matching bases. In germline, CDR1 is LNHDA, CDR2 SQIVND (reference sequence). Trimming took 3 bases from V and 6 from J, leaving 9 bases between them. The CDR3 contains 13 residues. CDR3 sequence (DNA): TGTGCCAGTAGTATCGGACTCCTCAATGAGCAGTTCTTC. Translation: CASSIGLLNEQFF.

The V and J genes are TRBV27 and TRBJ1-1; 10 nucleotides match TRBD1. Unmatched junction bases numbered 7, after V lost 4 bases and J lost 2 bases. The CDR3 runs 16 residues. The V gene's germline CDR1 is MNHEY and CDR2 SMNVEV (reference sequence). The CDR3 bases are TGTGCCAGCAGTTCGACAGGGGGCGAATTTAACACTGAAGCTTTCTTT. Translation: CASSSTGGEFNTEAFF.

This chain connects TRBV5-1 to TRBJ2-6, with unresolved D. V dropped 2 bases and J dropped 0 bases, with 6 bases sitting between them. Germline CDR1 reads SGHRS; CDR2 reads YFSETQ. This CDR3 has 15 amino acids. CDR3 loop: CASSLRSSGANVLTF. CDR3 DNA sequence: TGCGCCAGCAGCTTACGGAGCTCTGGGGCCAACGTCCTGACTTTC.

V gene TRBV25-1 combines with J gene TRBJ1-2, with 10 bases lining up with TRBD1. From germline, CDR1 is MGHDK and CDR2 SYGVNS. With V trimmed by 3 bases and J by 2 bases, 3 bases remained unmatched. The CDR3 totals 15 residues. The CDR3 DNA reads as TGTGCCAGCAGTGAGACAGGGGGCGCGAACTATGGCTACACCTTC. It specifies CASSETGGANYGYTF.

The J gene is TRBJ2-3, the V gene TRBV3-1 (or the pseudogene TRBV3-2), with a weak D call TRBD1 (5 bases). The CDR3 runs to 13 residues. Germline CDR1 LGHDT, CDR2 YNNKEL (reference sequence). The V end lost 0 bases, the J end lost 8 bases, and 9 bases lay between the germline ends. The CDR3 spells CASSQDQGGTQYF. The CDR3 coding sequence is TGTGCCAGCAGCCAAGACCAGGGCGGTACGCAGTATTTT.

The chain couples TRBV29-1 to TRBJ2-5, with D possibly TRBD2 on 5 matching bases. V gave up 5 bases and J gave up 5 bases, with 9 bases separating them. The CDR3 is made up of 11 amino acids. Germline CDR1 and CDR2: SQVTM and ANQGSEA. The CDR3 sequence is CSVSSAETQYF. The DNA of the CDR3 is TGCAGCGTTAGTAGCGCGGAGACCCAGTACTTC.

The chain has TRBV4-2 and TRBJ2-1, with 11 bases matching TRBD2. The CDR3 covers 14 residues. V lost 6 bases and J lost 7; bases outside the gene matches: 5. Germline V gene lookup returns CDR1 LGHNA and CDR2 YNFKEQ. CDR3 region: CASSRLAGLNEQFF. Here the CDR3 DNA reads TGTGCCAGCAGTCGACTAGCGGGGCTGAATGAGCAGTTCTTC.

The V gene is TRBV24-1, the J gene TRBJ1-3; no clear D. CDR1 and CDR2 (germline): KGHDR, SFDVKD. CDR3 length: 15 amino acids. V lost 9 bases to trimming and J lost 3 bases, with 17 bases between them. This CDR3 is CATRGLADGGNTIYF. CDR3 in DNA: TGTGCCACCCGTGGGTTAGCGGACGGTGGAAACACCATATATTTT.

J is TRBJ1-2 and V is TRBV20-1; D gene uncertain. Germline CDR1 reads DFQATT; CDR2 reads SNEGSKA (reference sequence). This CDR3 has 13 amino acids. V shed 3 bases and J shed 5 bases, with 13 bases lying between them. Written as DNA, the CDR3 is TGCAGTGCTAGTTCAGGAACAGCTTATGGCTACACCTTC. It specifies CSASSGTAYGYTF.

The genes are TRBV12-2 and TRBJ2-3; the D call TRBD2 from the table was never checked on the DNA. TRBV12-2 is flagged as a pseudogene. The CDR3 runs to 14 residues. The CDR3 reads CASRSGTRCDTQYF. In DNA form, the CDR3 reads TGTGCAAGTCGCTCAGGGACTCGATGCGATACGCAGTATTTT.

The CDR3 protein is CASSEGSGGLKGETQYF. The CDR3 DNA is TGCGCCAGCAGTGAGGGGAGCGGGGGCCTCAAAGGGGAGACCCAGTACTTC. The chain links TRBV10-2 to TRBJ2-5, with 8 nucleotides matching TRBD2. Germline assignment: CDR1 WSHSY and CDR2 SAAADI. V was pared by 2 bases and J by 5 bases, with 13 bases of the junction left unmatched. This CDR3 region has 17 residues.

The chain has TRBV11-3 and TRBJ2-7, with a weak D call TRBD1 (5 bases). Germline CDR1 is SGHNT and CDR2 is YENEEA. The CDR3 runs 14 residues. Trimming left V 3 bases short and J 1 base short, with 10 bases between. This chain's CDR3 is CASSFGAGSYEQYF. In DNA, the CDR3 is TGTGCCAGCAGCTTTGGGGCCGGGTCCTACGAGCAGTACTTC.

The rearrangement uses TRBV7-9 and TRBJ2-7; 7 nucleotides match TRBD2. The CDR3 sequence is 17 residues long. CDR1 and CDR2 from the germline V gene are SEHNR and FQNEAQ (reference sequence). Trimming took 1 base from V and 5 from J; bases not matched to a gene: 14. The CDR3 DNA reads TGTGCCAGCAGCTTAGGTTCGGGACTAAGCGGCGGCAACGAGCAGTACTTC. It encodes CASSLGSGLSGGNEQYF.

V gene TRBV5-1 combines with J gene TRBJ2-7; 12 nucleotides match TRBD1. V trimming: 3 bases; J trimming: 13 bases; junction bases outside the gene matches: 5. CDR1 and CDR2 from the germline V gene are SGHRS and YFSETQ. This CDR3 spans 12 amino acids. The CDR3 spells CASSSGTGGHYF. The CDR3, as DNA: TGCGCCAGCAGCTCCGGGACAGGGGGCCATTACTTC.

The chain links TRBV27 to TRBJ2-5; tentative D call: TRBD2 (6 bases). With 5 bases removed from V and 10 bases from J, the gap between germline ends came to 17 bases. Germline values: CDR1 MNHEY, CDR2 SMNVEV (reference sequence). The CDR3 covers 13 residues. DNA for the CDR3: TGTGCCAGCAGTAGGCAGGCCGAAGCGGGCCAGTACTTC. It encodes CASSRQAEAGQYF.

The chain uses TRBV29-1 and TRBJ1-2; no definite D call. V lost 2 bases to trimming and J lost 0 bases, with 4 bases between them. The CDR3 has 12 residues. Germline CDR1 reads SQVTM; CDR2 reads ANQGSEA. The CDR3 spells CSVELANYGYTF. Written as DNA, the CDR3 is TGCAGCGTTGAATTAGCTAACTATGGCTACACCTTC.

The chain recombines TRBV2 with TRBJ2-2; 10 nucleotides line up with TRBD2. This CDR3 has 16 residues. V was clipped by 3 bases and J by 4 bases; unmatched bases: 5. Germline V gene lookup returns CDR1 SNHLY and CDR2 FYNNEI. CDR3: CASSDRIAGGTGELFF. DNA of the CDR3: TGTGCCAGCAGTGATCGGATAGCGGGGGGCACCGGGGAGCTGTTTTTT.

The V call is TRBV30, the J call TRBJ2-7, with D perhaps matching TRBD1 (5 bases). The CDR3 runs 12 residues. Germline values: CDR1 GTSNPN, CDR2 SVGIG (reference sequence). V lost 2 bases and J lost 6, with 11 bases in between. In DNA form, the CDR3 reads TGTGCCTGGAGTACCTCAGGGTTCGAGCAGTACTTC. Amino acids: CAWSTSGFEQYF.

This chain uses TRBV6-5 with TRBJ2-7; D is perhaps TRBD1 (6 bases). This CDR3 contains 13 residues. The germline CDR1 and CDR2 sequences are MNHEY and SVGAGI. Trimming left V 6 bases short and J 1 base short, with 10 bases between. The CDR3 nucleotides read TGTGCCAGCAGACTCAGGGGATCCTACGAGCAGTACTTC. Translating it yields CASRLRGSYEQYF.

This CDR3 reads CASSLGDRVNYGYTF. The CDR3 DNA reads TGCGCCAGCAGCTTGGGGGACAGGGTAAACTATGGCTACACCTTC. The genes are TRBV5-1 and TRBJ1-2; TRBD1 matches 9 bases. Germline CDR1 SGHRS, CDR2 YFSETQ. V trimming: 0 bases; J trimming: 2 bases; junction bases outside the gene matches: 2. CDR3 size: 15 residues.

The CDR3 reads CASSQHQPGQTYGYTF. In DNA form, the CDR3 reads TGCGCCAGCAGTCAACATCAACCTGGACAGACTTATGGCTACACCTTC. The chain is built from TRBV23-1 and TRBJ1-2, with TRBD1 as a possible D gene (6 bases). TRBV23-1 is identified as an open reading frame with a role that is uncertain. V dropped 2 bases and J dropped 5 bases, with 18 bases sitting between them. The CDR3 length is 16 residues.